The 2 T cell receptor beta chains below come from one sample, sequenced in a study of T cells in Graves' hyperthyroidism and ophthalmopathy. The TCR beta CDR3 regions underwent amplification using RNA transcripts as the source. The primer set for the first-round RT-PCR of the TCR CDR3 was HTBI. TCRdb redid the calling of the multiplex PCR reads with MiXCR, one entry per CDR3 protein. The sample holds roughly 570,000 distinct CDR3 sequences; more than 15% are singletons and the top ten take 6.5% to 8%. Material for sequencing was blood. All receptors derive from a woman aged 30 to 39 with Graves' hyperthyroidism.

Many counts were recorded for this clonotype. This chain uses TRBV6-6 with TRBJ2-3, with 10 bases identical to TRBD2. CDR1 MNHNY and CDR2 SVGAGI come from the germline V gene (reference sequence). Losses at the gene ends were 4 bases for V and 5 bases for J; bases not matched to a gene: 9. The CDR3 is 16 amino acids. The CDR3 sequence: CASSSPSGRLGDTQYF. CDR3 DNA sequence: TGTGCCAGCAGTTCTCCTAGCGGGAGACTAGGAGATACGCAGTATTTT.

This clonotype appeared many times. The V call is TRBV29-1, the J call TRBJ2-5; TRBD2 agrees at 8 bases. With 4 bases clipped from V and 1 base from J, the junction kept 5 bases outside the gene matches. CDR1 and CDR2 from the germline V gene are SQVTM and ANQGSEA. The CDR3 sequence is 14 residues long. The DNA of the CDR3 is TGCAGCGTTGCGGTAACTAGCGGCCAAGAGACCCAGTACTTC. Its protein is CSVAVTSGQETQYF.